A selection of T cell receptor beta chains follows, all from one sample in a study of blood T cell repertoires in COVID-19. Produced via immunoSEQ multiplex PCR; TCRdb's table is partial and in-frame only. The sample records 130,000 to 150,000 clones, roughly nine tenths being singletons. The sequencing input was peripheral blood. All receptors derive from a human donor in a cohort sampled during active COVID-19. Each CDR3 is given with its conserved first and last residue. D genes are given only for firm matches. Only some rows state a clone size, as once, few, many or a class for expanded clones.

abundance	v_gene	j_gene	d_gene	CDR3nt	CDR3aa
once	TRBV7-2	TRBJ2-4	-	TGTGCCAGCAGCTTACCAGGGGTGAACATTCAGTACTTC	CASSLPGVNIQYF
-	TRBV7-2	TRBJ1-1	TRBD1	TGTGCCAGCAGCTCGACAGGGGAGAGCACTGAAGCTTTCTTT	CASSSTGESTEAFF
-	TRBV7-2	TRBJ2-3	-	TGTGCCAGCAGCTTAAGTCTAGGGGGGGGCACAGATACGCAGTATTTT	CASSLSLGGGTDTQYF
-	TRBV9	TRBJ2-2	TRBD2	TGTGCCAGCAGCGAGCGGAGCGGGGGGGCCTTAGGCGTAGGCACCGGGGAGCTGTTTTTT	CASSERSGGALGVGTGELFF
-	TRBV18	TRBJ1-5	-	TGTGCCAGCTCACAGTTACAGGGTACTCAGCCCCAGCATTTT	CASSQLQGTQPQHF
-	TRBV27	TRBJ1-4	-	TGTGCCAGCAGTCCCCTTTTACCCTATAATGAAAAACTGTTTTTT	CASSPLLPYNEKLFF
-	TRBV27	TRBJ2-1	-	TGTGCCAGCAGTTTAACCAGCTCCTACAATGAGCAGTTCTTC	CASSLTSSYNEQFF
-	TRBV5-1	TRBJ2-1	TRBD2	TGCGCCAGCAGCCAGTTGAACGGGGGGATCTACAATGAGCAGTTCTTC	CASSQLNGGIYNEQFF
-	TRBV5-1	TRBJ2-5	TRBD1	TGCGCCAGCAGCTGGGGGACAGGGCAAGAGACCCAGTACTTC	CASSWGTGQETQYF
-	TRBV18	TRBJ2-7	TRBD1	TGTGCCAGCTCCCCGGGACAGGGCCCCGAGCAGTACTTC	CASSPGQGPEQYF
-	TRBV19	TRBJ2-2	TRBD1	TGTGCCAGTACCGCAGGGGGCTTGGACACCGGGGAGCTGTTTTTT	CASTAGGLDTGELFF
few	TRBV6-5	TRBJ2-7	TRBD1	TGTGCCAGCAGTTCCCCTCGGACAGGGGGCTCCTACGAGCAGTACTTC	CASSSPRTGGSYEQYF
-	TRBV6-5	TRBJ1-2	-	TGTGCCAGCAGAACAGGTCCCACCTATGGCTACACCTTC	CASRTGPTYGYTF
-	TRBV4-1	TRBJ2-7	TRBD2	TGCGCCAGCAGCCAAGATGGGAGCGGGGGAGCCTACCGCGAGCAGTACTTC	CASSQDGSGGAYREQYF
-	TRBV7-2	TRBJ1-1	TRBD1	TGTGCCAGCAGCTACTTTCCCGGGGCCAGGGGGAGGTCTGAAGCTTTCTTT	CASSYFPGARGRSEAFF
-	TRBV5-1	TRBJ2-3	TRBD2	TGCGCCAGCAGCTTGGGAGGGACTAGCCTTGAAGATACGCAGTATTTT	CASSLGGTSLEDTQYF
-	TRBV7-3	TRBJ2-7	TRBD2	TGTGCCAGCAGCTTAATGCGGGGGGGTGAGCAGTACTTC	CASSLMRGGEQYF
-	TRBV20-1	TRBJ1-2	TRBD1	TGCTCAGCAGGGACAGATCGTGGCTACACCTTC	CSAGTDRGYTF
-	TRBV5-1	TRBJ1-2	TRBD1	TGCGCCAGCAGCCAATACCTCCGGGACAGGGACTATGGCTACACCTTC	CASSQYLRDRDYGYTF
-	TRBV3-1/TRBV3-2	TRBJ2-5	TRBD1	TGTGCCAGCAGCCAAGGTTGGGCAGGGGGCGTGGAGACCCAGTACTTC	CASSQGWAGGVETQYF
once	TRBV24-1	TRBJ1-1	-	TGTGCCACCAGTGATTGGAGAGGTAACACTGAAGCTTTCTTT	CATSDWRGNTEAFF
-	TRBV7-2	TRBJ1-2	TRBD1	TGTGCCAGCAGCCGGGACAGGGTTCATGGCTACACCTTC	CASSRDRVHGYTF
once	TRBV5-4	TRBJ2-7	TRBD1	TGTGCCAGCAGCTCAGACAGGGACGACGAGCAGTACTTC	CASSSDRDDEQYF
few	TRBV3-1/TRBV3-2	TRBJ2-1	-	TGTGCCAGCAGTTACTACTACAATGAGCAGTTCTTC	CASSYYYNEQFF
-	TRBV14	TRBJ1-2	-	TGTGCCAGCAGCCAAGATCGCGTAGTGGACTATGGCTACACCTTC	CASSQDRVVDYGYTF
-	TRBV2	TRBJ1-6	TRBD1	TGTGCCAGCAGTCCTATTGGACAGGGGCCTTATAATTCACCCCTCCACTTT	CASSPIGQGPYNSPLHF
-	TRBV11-3	TRBJ2-1	TRBD2	TGTGCCAGCAGCCCAGGACTAGCGGGGGGGAGCTCCTACAATGAGCAGTTCTTC	CASSPGLAGGSSYNEQFF
-	TRBV4-1	TRBJ2-7	-	TGCGCCAGCAGCCAAGGGCGTCGGGAGAGCGACGAGCAGTACTTC	CASSQGRRESDEQYF
-	TRBV6-6	TRBJ1-1	TRBD1	TGTGCCAGCAGCAGACAGGGGAACACTGAAGCTTTCTTT	CASSRQGNTEAFF
-	TRBV12-3/TRBV12-4	TRBJ1-2	-	TGTGCCAGCAGTTTAGGGAGCAGCTATGGCTACACCTTC	CASSLGSSYGYTF
once	TRBV7-9	TRBJ2-3	-	TGTGCCAGCAGCCGCCCGCGGGTCCAGGAAGATACGCAGTATTTT	CASSRPRVQEDTQYF
-	TRBV18	TRBJ2-7	-	TGTGCCAGCTCCTCCCAGACCTACGAGCAGTACTTC	CASSSQTYEQYF
once	TRBV6-5	TRBJ2-3	TRBD2	TGTGCCACCGTGGGAGGGGGCACAGATACGCAGTATTTT	CATVGGGTDTQYF
-	TRBV3-1/TRBV3-2	TRBJ2-7	-	TGTGCCAGCAGCCAAGATGGCCCCTACGAGCAGTACTTC	CASSQDGPYEQYF
-	TRBV29-1	TRBJ1-4	-	TGCAGCGTTCGGGAGATCGGGGGGATTAATGAAAAACTGTTTTTT	CSVREIGGINEKLFF
-	TRBV6-6	TRBJ1-5	-	TGTGCCAGCAGTTACGGGCAGGGCGATCAGCCCCAGCATTTT	CASSYGQGDQPQHF
few	TRBV27	TRBJ1-1	TRBD1	TGTGCCAGCAGCCCGACAGGGGGACCATTTGAAGCTTTCTTT	CASSPTGGPFEAFF
-	TRBV2	TRBJ2-1	-	TGTGCCAGCACCGGGACTCCCCTCTACAATGAGCAGTTCTTC	CASTGTPLYNEQFF
-	TRBV12-3/TRBV12-4	TRBJ2-7	-	TGTGCCAGCAGTTTAACAGCTCAGTACGAGCAGTACTTC	CASSLTAQYEQYF
-	TRBV7-9	TRBJ2-1	-	TGTGCCAGCAGCCCAGGGAGGCGGAATGAGCAGTTCTTC	CASSPGRRNEQFF
-	TRBV30	TRBJ2-1	TRBD2	TGTGCCTGGAAGGGCGGGGGGGCCCAAAATGAGCAGTTCTTC	CAWKGGGAQNEQFF
-	TRBV9	TRBJ1-2	TRBD1	TGTGCCAGCAGCGTAGCTAACGGGGGACAGGGTCGAGGTGGCTACACCTTC	CASSVANGGQGRGGYTF
-	TRBV15	TRBJ2-1	TRBD2	TGTGCCACCAGCAGAGAGCGGTCTAGCGGGGCGGGGCAGTTCTTC	CATSRERSSGAGQFF
few	TRBV3-1/TRBV3-2	TRBJ1-6	TRBD1	TGTGCCAGCAGTCTGACGGACAGGTCACCCCTCCACTTT	CASSLTDRSPLHF
-	TRBV9	TRBJ1-2	TRBD1	TGTGCCAGCAGCGTAGCGGACCCGGGACAGTCATATGGCTACACCTTC	CASSVADPGQSYGYTF
-	TRBV14	TRBJ2-3	TRBD2	TGTGCCAGCAGCCAAGGGGACTACCGCACAGATACGCAGTATTTT	CASSQGDYRTDTQYF
-	TRBV3-1/TRBV3-2	TRBJ1-4	-	TGTGCCAGCAGCCAAGATCTGGGGGCTGAAAAACTGTTTTTT	CASSQDLGAEKLFF
once	TRBV4-3	TRBJ1-2	TRBD1	TGCGCCAGCAGCCAAGACGCTACAGGGGAAAGAGATGGCTACACCTTC	CASSQDATGERDGYTF
-	TRBV19	TRBJ1-1	-	TGTGCCAGTAGTATAGGTTCACTCATGAACACTGAAGCTTTCTTT	CASSIGSLMNTEAFF
-	TRBV5-1	TRBJ1-4	TRBD1	TGCGCCAGCAGCACCGGACAGGGATCTAATGAAAAACTGTTTTTT	CASSTGQGSNEKLFF
-	TRBV5-6	TRBJ1-2	-	TGTGCCAGCAGCTTGAACCGGGACTATGGCTACACCTTC	CASSLNRDYGYTF
-	TRBV19	TRBJ2-2	TRBD1	TGTGCCAGTCGATCCGGACAGGGGAGAAACACCGGGGAGCTGTTTTTT	CASRSGQGRNTGELFF
-	TRBV5-4	TRBJ2-7	TRBD1	TGTGCCAGCAGCTCGAAGACAGGGGGCTACGAGCAGTACTTC	CASSSKTGGYEQYF
-	TRBV11-3	TRBJ2-7	-	TGTGCCAGCAGCTTTTCTTACAGGGACGAGCAGTACTTC	CASSFSYRDEQYF
few	TRBV6-2/TRBV6-3	TRBJ2-7	-	TGTGCCAGCAGTTACACCCACAGATACGAGCAGTACTTC	CASSYTHRYEQYF
-	TRBV19	TRBJ1-2	-	TGTGCCAGTAGTATAGTGGGCGAATTCTATGGCTACACCTTC	CASSIVGEFYGYTF
-	TRBV5-4	TRBJ1-4	-	TGTGCCAGCAAGCATGGGGCGGAGGAAAAACTGTTTTTT	CASKHGAEEKLFF
-	TRBV4-3	TRBJ2-7	TRBD2	TGCGCCAGCAGCCAGGTCCCTAGCGGGGGGTCCCACGAGCAGTACTTC	CASSQVPSGGSHEQYF
-	TRBV27	TRBJ1-1	TRBD1	TGTGCCAGCAGTCCGGACAGGGGGACGGGCACTGAAGCTTTCTTT	CASSPDRGTGTEAFF